Here is one T cell receptor beta chain with its context. Its antigen is undetermined. Assay: immunoSEQ multiplex PCR; the TCRdb copy retains only in-frame clones and omits some. The profile shows roughly 50,000 clones, approximately 91% of them singletons. These data come from a study of radiotherapy plus CTLA-4 blockade in lung cancer. Study information: Disease control was present in around a third of patients, and objective responses in less than 20%. Findings of the study overall: Best predicting response, reportedly, were early blood T cell clone dynamics, with interferon-beta. Subsequent to radiotherapy plus ipilimumab, tumor-derived TCR clones underwent expansion in blood.

This CDR3 is 15 amino acids long. J lost 5 bases, V lost 8 bases, and 9 bases had no gene match. Germline V CDR1 and CDR2: MDHEN, SYDVKM. Those patients who had chemo-refractory metastatic non-small-cell lung cancer were given focal radiation along with CTLA-4 blockade through ipilimumab. The starting material was peripheral blood, obtained from a patient treated with radiotherapy plus ipilimumab. The rearrangement uses TRBV28 and TRBJ2-2; TRBD2 matches 9 bases. The sequence was obtained from a human donor with non-small cell lung cancer whose response to radiotherapy plus ipilimumab could not be evaluated. The CDR3 sequence is CASGLREGMTGELFF. CDR3 coding DNA: TGTGCCAGCGGCTTGCGGGAGGGCATGACCGGGGAGCTGTTTTTT.